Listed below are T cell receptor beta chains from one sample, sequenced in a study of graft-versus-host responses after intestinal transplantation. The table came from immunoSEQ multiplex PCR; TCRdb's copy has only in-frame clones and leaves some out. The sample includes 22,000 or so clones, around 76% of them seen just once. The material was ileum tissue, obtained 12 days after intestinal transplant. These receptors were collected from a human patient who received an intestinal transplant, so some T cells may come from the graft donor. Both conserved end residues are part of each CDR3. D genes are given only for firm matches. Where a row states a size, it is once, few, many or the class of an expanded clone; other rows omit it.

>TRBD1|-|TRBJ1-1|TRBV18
TGTGCCAGCTCCATAACTAGAACAGGGGGCGCATCCACTGAAGCTTTCTTT
CASSITRTGGASTEAFF
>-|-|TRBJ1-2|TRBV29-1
TGCAGCGTCGGTCGGGAGTTCGGGGGCTACACCTTC
CSVGREFGGYTF
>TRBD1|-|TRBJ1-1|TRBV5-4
TGTGCCAGCAGCACAGGACAGGGGATGCGGGCTTTCTTT
CASSTGQGMRAFF
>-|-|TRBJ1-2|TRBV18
TGTGCCAGCTCGTCGACAGCCTATGGCTACACCTTC
CASSSTAYGYTF
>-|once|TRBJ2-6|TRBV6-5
TGTGCCAGCAGTTTAATGTCTGGGGCCAACGTCCTGACTTTC
CASSLMSGANVLTF
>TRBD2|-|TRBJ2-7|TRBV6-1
TGTGCCAGCAGAGGCGGGGGAGCTCCCGGGGAGCAGTACTTC
CASRGGGAPGEQYF
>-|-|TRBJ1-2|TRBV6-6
TGTGCCAGCACCCTGTTCGAGGGTTATGGCTACACCTTC
CASTLFEGYGYTF
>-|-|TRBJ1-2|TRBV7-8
TGTGCCAGCAGCTTAGACTCTCCTGTATATGGCTACACCTTC
CASSLDSPVYGYTF
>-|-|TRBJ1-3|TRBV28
TGTGCCAGCAGTGTCAGGGTTGACGGAAACACCATATATTTT
CASSVRVDGNTIYF
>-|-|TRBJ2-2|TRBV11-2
TGTGCCAGCAGCCGCAAGCGCGCGGGGGAGCTGTTTTTT
CASSRKRAGELFF
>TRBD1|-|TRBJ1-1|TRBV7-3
TGTGCCAGCAGCCGAGACAGGGGTGAAGCTTTCTTT
CASSRDRGEAFF